The 14 T cell receptor beta chains listed next were all sequenced from one sample in a study of CD8+CD57+ T cells in acquired aplastic anemia. Genomic DNA, the template, was used for profiling of the TCR beta VDJ and CDR3. TCRdb independently ran MiXCR on the reads; one entry per CDR3 protein. The sample contains around 180,000 distinct CDR3 sequences, about 60% of which appear only once. The sequenced material came from sorted CD4+, CD8+, or CD8+CD57+ T cells (not recorded which) from PBMCs. Every receptor here comes from a human donor in good health.

The genes are TRBV9 and TRBJ1-5; D unclear. Germline V gene sequence: CDR1 SGDLS, CDR2 YYNGEE. This CDR3 comprises 15 residues. The V gene lost 1 base and the J gene lost 1 base, with 9 bases spanning the gap. The CDR3 here is CASSVSTNSNQPQHF. CDR3 sequence (DNA): TGTGCCAGCAGCGTATCGACAAACAGCAATCAGCCCCAGCATTTT.

This clonotype was detected a few times. The rearrangement links TRBV10-3 to TRBJ2-7; tentative D call: TRBD1 (7 bases). This CDR3 has 12 amino acids. Germline CDR1 is ENHRY and CDR2 is SYGVKD. V was shortened by 6 bases and J by 10 bases, with 16 bases between the two germline ends. CDR3 nucleotides: TGTGCCATCAGCGACAGGGTGGAGGGACAGTACTTC. Protein product: CAISDRVEGQYF.

This rearrangement joins TRBV25-1 to TRBJ2-1; D could derive from TRBD1 or TRBD2 (6 bases each). The germline V gene encodes CDR1 MGHDK and CDR2 SYGVNS. The CDR3 has 15 residues. Deletions cut 5 bases from V and 4 bases from J, with 15 bases between. CDR3 loop: CASSLGGRGYNEQFF. In DNA, the CDR3 is TGTGCCAGCAGTTTAGGGGGGCGCGGTTACAATGAGCAGTTCTTC.

This sequence joins TRBV13 and TRBJ2-1; D is perhaps TRBD1 or TRBD2 (5 bases each). Trimming shortened V by 4 bases and J by 2 bases, and 9 bases separated the two germline ends. This CDR3 has 14 residues. CDR1 is PRHDT and CDR2 is FYEKMQ in the germline V gene (reference sequence). CDR3 DNA sequence: TGTGCCAGCAGCTCCTCGGGACCCTACAATGAGCAGTTCTTC. Translation: CASSSSGPYNEQFF.

This rearrangement joins TRBV20-1 to TRBJ2-2; D uncertain. The CDR3 spans 14 residues. The germline CDR1 and CDR2 sequences are DFQATT and SNEGSKA (reference sequence). V lost 1 base, J lost 6 bases, and 12 bases lay in between. The CDR3 spells CSARATQGPGELFF. The CDR3 coding sequence is TGCAGTGCTAGAGCGACTCAAGGACCCGGGGAGCTGTTTTTT.

In DNA, the CDR3 is TGTGCCAGCAGCCAAGGGGGGGGACTAGCGGAGAAGTACTTC. The encoded protein is CASSQGGGLAEKYF. V usage is TRBV7-3 and J usage is TRBJ2-7; 11 nucleotides agree with TRBD2. Germline CDR1 is SGHTA and CDR2 is FQGTGA. V shed 5 bases and J 11 bases; nucleotides not matched to a gene: 11. The CDR3 is made up of 14 amino acids.

This clonotype was picked up one time. The V gene is TRBV27, the J gene TRBJ2-2, with D possibly TRBD2 on 6 matching bases. Trimming pared 4 bases from V and 4 bases from J, leaving 16 bases between. The CDR3 is 16 amino acids. Looked up from germline, CDR1 is MNHEY and CDR2 is SMNVEV (reference sequence). The CDR3 coding sequence is TGTGCCAGCAGTTCGTTTACTGGGAGGACCACCGGGGAGCTGTTTTTT. Translation: CASSSFTGRTTGELFF.

In this sample, this clonotype turned up many times. The V call is TRBV6-5, the J call TRBJ1-1, with D unclear. V gave up 5 bases and J gave up 0 bases, with 4 bases separating them. The CDR3 extends over 12 amino acids. Germline-derived CDR1 and CDR2 are MNHEY and SVGAGI. In DNA form, the CDR3 reads TGTGCCAGCAGTCGAATGAACACTGAAGCTTTCTTT. Its translation: CASSRMNTEAFF.

The chain employs TRBV5-1 and TRBJ1-2; 10 bases are shared with TRBD1. Germline CDR1 reads SGHRS; CDR2 reads YFSETQ. The CDR3 length is 13 residues. J lost 6 bases, V lost 2 bases, and 1 base had no gene match. The CDR3, as DNA: TGCGCCAGCAGCTTCGGACAGGGGGATGGCTACACCTTC. It translates to CASSFGQGDGYTF.

The rearrangement links TRBV30 to TRBJ2-2; 8 nucleotides line up with TRBD1. V was pared by 3 bases and J by 4 bases, with 4 bases of the junction left unmatched. The germline CDR1 and CDR2 sequences are GTSNPN and SVGIG (reference sequence). The CDR3 contains 14 residues. The CDR3 nucleotides are TGTGCCTGGAGCTTGGACAGGGTCACCGGGGAGCTGTTTTTT. Residues: CAWSLDRVTGELFF.

The rearrangement joins TRBV14 to TRBJ2-7; 9 bases fit TRBD2. The germline CDR1 and CDR2 sequences are SGHDN and FVKESK. After removal of 6 bases from V and 4 bases from J, the junction contained 7 bases not matched to a gene. This CDR3 has 14 amino acids. In nucleotides, the CDR3 is TGTGCCAGCAGACTTAGCGGGAGTAGTTACGAGCAGTACTTC. This translates into CASRLSGSSYEQYF.

The chain recombines TRBV11-2 with TRBJ2-2, with 9 bases matching TRBD2. This CDR3 is 14 amino acids long. Unmatched junction bases numbered 6, after V lost 6 bases and J lost 7 bases. Germline CDR1 reads SGHAT; CDR2 reads FQNNGV. CDR3 in amino acids: CASRRSREGGELFF. In DNA, the CDR3 is TGTGCCAGCAGAAGGTCGCGGGAGGGCGGGGAGCTGTTTTTT. Filled out from reference TRBV11-2 and TRBJ2-2, the complete variable domain reads EAGVAQSPRYKIIEKRQSVAFWCNPISGHATLYWYQQILGQGPKLLIQFQNNGVVDDSQLPKDRFSAERLKGVDSTLKIQPAKLEDSAVYLCASRRSREGGELFFGEGSRLTVL.

The chain has TRBV20-1 and TRBJ2-5; 7 nucleotides line up with TRBD2. The CDR3 has 13 residues. Germline CDR1 reads DFQATT; CDR2 reads SNEGSKA (reference sequence). The J segment lost 13 bases and the V segment lost 4 bases, leaving 15 bases of the junction unmatched. For the CDR3, the DNA is TGCAGTGCTATAGCCGGGACTACCGGGGAGCTGTACTTC. Residues: CSAIAGTTGELYF.

This clonotype showed up just once. The rearrangement links TRBV5-1 to TRBJ2-7; 7 bases are shared with TRBD2. The CDR3 has 17 amino acids. The V gene end was trimmed by 0 bases and the J gene end by 0 bases; junction bases not matched to a gene: 9. From germline, CDR1 is SGHRS and CDR2 YFSETQ. CDR3 DNA sequence: TGCGCCAGCAGCTTGGCACCCCCCGGGACTAACTCCTACGAGCAGTACTTC. Its protein product is CASSLAPPGTNSYEQYF.